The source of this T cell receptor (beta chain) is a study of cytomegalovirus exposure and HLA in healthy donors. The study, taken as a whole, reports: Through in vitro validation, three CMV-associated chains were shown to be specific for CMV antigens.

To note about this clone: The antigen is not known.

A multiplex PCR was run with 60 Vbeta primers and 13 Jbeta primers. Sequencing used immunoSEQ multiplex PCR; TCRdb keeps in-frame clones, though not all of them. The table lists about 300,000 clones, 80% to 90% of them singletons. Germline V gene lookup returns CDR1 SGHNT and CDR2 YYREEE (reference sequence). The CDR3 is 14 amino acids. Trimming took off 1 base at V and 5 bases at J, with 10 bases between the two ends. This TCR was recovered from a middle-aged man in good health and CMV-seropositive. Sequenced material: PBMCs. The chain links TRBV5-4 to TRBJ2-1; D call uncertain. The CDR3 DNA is TGTGCCAGCAGCTTGTCCCCCCGGGACAATGAGCAGTTCTTC. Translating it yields CASSLSPRDNEQFF.